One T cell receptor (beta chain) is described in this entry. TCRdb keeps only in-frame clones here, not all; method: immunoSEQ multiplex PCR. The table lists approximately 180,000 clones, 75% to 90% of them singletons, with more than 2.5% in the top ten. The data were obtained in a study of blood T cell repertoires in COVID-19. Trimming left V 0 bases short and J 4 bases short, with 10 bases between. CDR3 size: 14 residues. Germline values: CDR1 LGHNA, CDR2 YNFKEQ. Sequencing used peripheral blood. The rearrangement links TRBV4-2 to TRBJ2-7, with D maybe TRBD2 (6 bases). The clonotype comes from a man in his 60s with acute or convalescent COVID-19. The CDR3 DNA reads TGTGCCAGCAGCCAAGAGGTGGCGGGGTACGAGCAGTACTTC. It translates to CASSQEVAGYEQYF.